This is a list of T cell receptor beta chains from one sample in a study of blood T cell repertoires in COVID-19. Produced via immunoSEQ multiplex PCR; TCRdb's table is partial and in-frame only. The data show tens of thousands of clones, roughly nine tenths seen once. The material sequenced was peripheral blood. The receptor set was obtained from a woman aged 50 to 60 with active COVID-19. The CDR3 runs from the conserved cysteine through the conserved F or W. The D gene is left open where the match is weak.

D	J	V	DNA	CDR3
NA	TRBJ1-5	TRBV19	TGTGCCAGTAGTATAGATCGCGGGCGGCTGAGCAATCAGCCCCAGCATTTT	CASSIDRGRLSNQPQHF
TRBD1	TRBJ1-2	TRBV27	TGTGCCAGCAGTTTAGAGGGGGCGGGAATCTATGGCTACACCTTC	CASSLEGAGIYGYTF
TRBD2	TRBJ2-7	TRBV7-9	TGTGCCAGCAGCGGGACTAGCCTCCCCTACGAGCAGTACTTC	CASSGTSLPYEQYF
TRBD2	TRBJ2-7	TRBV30	TGTGCCTGGAGTGTAAAACGGCTAGCGGGTAAAAACTACGAGCAGTACTTC	CAWSVKRLAGKNYEQYF
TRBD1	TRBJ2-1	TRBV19	TGTGCCAGTACCCGGGACAGATACAATGAGCAGTTCTTC	CASTRDRYNEQFF
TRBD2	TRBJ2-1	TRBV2	TGTGCCAGCAGCGGACTAGCGGGAGTTTCCCAGTTCTTC	CASSGLAGVSQFF
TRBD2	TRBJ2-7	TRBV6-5	TGTGCCAGCAAAGTTAGCGGGAGGAGCTCCTACGAGCAGTACTTC	CASKVSGRSSYEQYF
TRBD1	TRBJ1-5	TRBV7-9	TGTGCCAGCAGCGCTGACAGGGTCAATCAGCCCCAGCATTTT	CASSADRVNQPQHF
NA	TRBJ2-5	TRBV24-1	TGTGCCACCAGTGAGGGCGAGTTGGGTGACAAGACCCAGTACTTC	CATSEGELGDKTQYF
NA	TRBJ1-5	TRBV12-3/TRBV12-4	TGTGCCAGCAGTTTACGAGGGAATCAGCCCCAGCATTTT	CASSLRGNQPQHF
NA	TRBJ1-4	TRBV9	TGTGCCAGCAGCGGAGGGTCCACAACTAATGAAAAACTGTTTTTT	CASSGGSTTNEKLFF
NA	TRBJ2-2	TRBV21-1	TGTGCCAGCAGCAAAAGTAGGCACAGGGGACCCGGGGAGCTGTTTTTT	CASSKSRHRGPGELFF